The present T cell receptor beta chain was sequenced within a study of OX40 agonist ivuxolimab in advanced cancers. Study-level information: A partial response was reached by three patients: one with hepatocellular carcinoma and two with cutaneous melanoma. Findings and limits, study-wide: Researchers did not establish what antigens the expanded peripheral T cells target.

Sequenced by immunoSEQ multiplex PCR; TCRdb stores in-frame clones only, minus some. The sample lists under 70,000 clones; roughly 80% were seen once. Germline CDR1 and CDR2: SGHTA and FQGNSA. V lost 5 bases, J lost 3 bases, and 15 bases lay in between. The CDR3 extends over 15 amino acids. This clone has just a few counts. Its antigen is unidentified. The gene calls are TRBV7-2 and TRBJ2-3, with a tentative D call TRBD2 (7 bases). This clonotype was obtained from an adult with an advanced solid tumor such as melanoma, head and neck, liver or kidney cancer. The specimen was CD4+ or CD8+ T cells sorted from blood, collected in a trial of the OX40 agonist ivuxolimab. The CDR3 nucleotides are TGTGCCAGCAGCAGGGGGGGCAGAGGAACAGATACGCAGTATTTT. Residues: CASSRGGRGTDTQYF.